The 22 T cell receptor beta chains below come from one sample, sequenced in a study of control samples from healthy donors and cancer patients. The repertoire was sequenced with immunoSEQ multiplex PCR; TCRdb's copy has only in-frame clones and lacks some. The sample gives tens of thousands of clones, around 89% of which show up once; roughly 5.6% is in the top ten. Sequenced material: PBMCs. The source is a man aged 55 to 70 with colorectal cancer.

The chain has TRBV7-2 and TRBJ2-1; D gene unclear. Trimming left V 0 bases short and J 1 base short, with 13 bases between. This CDR3 contains 17 residues. The germline gives CDR1 SGHTA, CDR2 FQGNSA. CDR3 residues: CASSLARPQLSYNEQFF. The DNA for the CDR3 is TGTGCCAGCAGCTTAGCGCGGCCGCAACTTTCCTACAATGAGCAGTTCTTC.

V and J are TRBV3-1 (or the pseudogene TRBV3-2) and TRBJ1-6, with 8 bases aligning to TRBD1. The length of the CDR3 is 15 residues. V lost 8 bases, J lost 10 bases, and 13 bases stayed unmatched. Germline lookup yields CDR1 LGHDT and CDR2 YNNKEL (reference sequence). This CDR3 is CASATRDRSNSPLHF. CDR3 in DNA: TGTGCCAGCGCCACCCGGGACAGGAGCAACTCACCCCTCCACTTT.

The chain carries TRBV11-3 and TRBJ2-5; 8 nucleotides line up with TRBD1. With 1 base clipped from V and 5 bases from J, the junction kept 6 bases outside the gene matches. The CDR3 consists of 15 residues. CDR1 is SGHNT, CDR2 YENEEA, per germline. CDR3 DNA sequence: TGTGCCAGCAGCTTAGGCAGGGGGCTTCTTGAGACCCAGTACTTC. The encoded protein is CASSLGRGLLETQYF.

The J gene is TRBJ2-7, the V gene TRBV18, with a possible D match to TRBD1 (5 bases). The CDR3 is 14 residues long. Trimming took 3 bases from V and 2 from J, leaving 11 bases between them. Germline assignment: CDR1 KGHSH and CDR2 LQKENI. The CDR3 loop is CASSPLSQAYEQYF. The CDR3 DNA sequence: TGTGCCAGCTCACCGTTGTCACAGGCCTACGAGCAGTACTTC.

This chain links TRBV5-4 with TRBJ2-1; TRBD1 matches 8 bases. CDR1 is SGHNT, CDR2 YYREEE, per germline (reference sequence). Unmatched junction bases numbered 4, after V lost 3 bases and J lost 2 bases. This CDR3 contains 15 residues. This CDR3 reads CASSWTDRAYNEQFF. The CDR3 nucleotides read TGTGCCAGCAGCTGGACGGACAGGGCCTACAATGAGCAGTTCTTC.

V usage is TRBV3-1 (or the pseudogene TRBV3-2) and J usage is TRBJ2-7; unclear D gene. The CDR3 is 15 residues long. V was cut by 1 base and J by 6 bases, with 16 bases left in between. Germline-derived CDR1 and CDR2 are LGHDT and YNNKEL (reference sequence). The CDR3 sequence: CASSQVRPETGEQYF. In DNA form, the CDR3 reads TGTGCCAGCAGCCAAGTCCGACCCGAGACGGGCGAGCAGTACTTC.

The CDR3 DNA is TGTGCCAGCAGCATTGCTCCCGGGAAAACCGGGGGGGAGACCCAGTACTTC. Encoded protein: CASSIAPGKTGGETQYF. This rearrangement joins TRBV11-2 to TRBJ2-5, with 7 bases identical to TRBD2. V trimming: 5 bases; J trimming: 5 bases; junction bases outside the gene matches: 17. Germline V gives CDR1 SGHAT, CDR2 FQNNGV. The CDR3 is 17 amino acids.

This clone was seen a single time. V is TRBV9 and J is TRBJ2-3; a possible D gene is TRBD2 (6 bases). CDR3 size: 15 residues. Per germline, CDR1 SGDLS and CDR2 YYNGEE. Deletions cut 3 bases from V and 1 base from J, with 12 bases between. Here the CDR3 reads CASSAGWGGTDTQYF. The CDR3 region has the DNA TGTGCCAGCAGCGCGGGGTGGGGGGGCACAGATACGCAGTATTTT.

The chain is built from TRBV7-9 and TRBJ2-7, with D unclear. CDR1 SEHNR and CDR2 FQNEAQ come from the germline V gene (reference sequence). CDR3 length: 14 residues. V shed 0 bases and J shed 2 bases, with 8 bases lying between them. CDR3 protein: CASSLAQNTYEQYF. As DNA, the CDR3 is TGTGCCAGCAGCTTAGCCCAGAATACCTACGAGCAGTACTTC.

The V call is TRBV4-1, the J call TRBJ1-6; D is perhaps TRBD1 (5 bases). Trimming removed 1 base from V and 6 bases from J, with 10 bases in between. Germline loops: CDR1 MGHRA, CDR2 YSYEKL. The length of the CDR3 is 15 residues. The CDR3 protein is CASSQGTTPNSPLHF. CDR3 nucleotide sequence: TGCGCCAGCAGCCAAGGGACAACCCCTAATTCACCCCTCCACTTT.

A word on this clone: The sample contains more than one DNA sequence encoding this CDR3. The V and J genes are TRBV5-1 and TRBJ2-5; D is undetermined. Germline CDR1 and CDR2: SGHRS and YFSETQ. V shed 2 bases and J shed 5 bases, with 4 bases lying between them. The CDR3 loop spans 11 amino acids. The CDR3 DNA follows: TGCGCCAGCAGCTTAGCGGAGACCCAGTACTTC. Its protein product is CASSLAETQYF.

About this clone itself: The junction departs from the called germline gene at one end, perhaps through a read error. The gene calls are TRBV6-2 or TRBV6-3 and TRBJ1-1; D gene unclear. This CDR3 has 14 amino acids. Germline V gene data show CDR1 as MNHEY and CDR2 as SVGEGT. CDR3 region: CASSYASMNSEAFF. CDR3 sequence (DNA): TGTGCCAGCAGTTATGCGAGTATGAACTCTGAAGCTTTCTTT.

V gene TRBV11-2 combines with J gene TRBJ1-1; the D is unclear. The ends were cut back, 5 bases at V and 1 base at J, with 11 bases in the middle. From germline, CDR1 is SGHAT and CDR2 FQNNGV. The length of the CDR3 is 14 residues. Here the CDR3 DNA reads TGTGCCAGCAGCCCGACAACAGAGAACACTGAAGCTTTCTTT. Translated, it gives CASSPTTENTEAFF.

A few counts support this clone. The chain joins TRBV29-1 to TRBJ1-2; 8 positions match TRBD1. Germline V gene lookup returns CDR1 SQVTM and CDR2 ANQGSEA. The ends lost 2 bases at V and 10 bases at J; junction bases unmatched: 9. This CDR3 contains 13 residues. The CDR3 DNA reads TGCAGCGTTGAAACCGGGACAGGATCTTCCTACACCTTC. This codes for CSVETGTGSSYTF.

The gene calls are TRBV28 and TRBJ2-7; no clear D gene. CDR3 length: 10 residues. In germline, CDR1 is MDHEN, CDR2 SYDVKM. The V end lost 8 bases, the J end lost 1 base, and 3 bases lay between the germline ends. CDR3: CASGSYEQYF. DNA of the CDR3: TGTGCCAGCGGATCCTACGAGCAGTACTTC. Full variable domain (outside the CDR3, taken from reference TRBV28 and TRBJ2-7): DVKVTQSSRYLVKRTGEKVFLECVQDMDHENMFWYRQDPGLGLRLIYFSYDVKMKEKGDIPEGYSVSREKKERFSLILESASTNQTSMYLCASGSYEQYFGPGTRLTVT.

The chain has TRBV19 and TRBJ2-1, with D perhaps matching TRBD2 (6 bases). The germline gives CDR1 LNHDA, CDR2 SQIVND (reference sequence). CDR3 size: 15 residues. Trimming shortened V by 4 bases and J by 5 bases, and 15 bases separated the two germline ends. The CDR3 DNA sequence: TGTGCCAGTAGTAAGGCGACGGGAGATAACAATGAGCAGTTCTTC. Encoded protein: CASSKATGDNNEQFF.

In nucleotides, the CDR3 is TGTGCCAGTAGACAGAACACTGAAGCTTTCTTT. Its protein is CASRQNTEAFF. This rearrangement joins TRBV7-9 to TRBJ1-1; unclear D gene. The CDR3 sequence is 11 residues long. Germline lookup yields CDR1 SEHNR and CDR2 FQNEAQ (reference sequence). With 9 bases removed from V and 1 base from J, the gap between germline ends came to 6 bases.

The chain carries TRBV7-8 and TRBJ2-7; the match to TRBD1 covers 7 bases. The germline V gene has CDR1 SGHVS and CDR2 FQNEAQ. The V and J ends lost 0 bases and 4 bases, in that order; junction bases with no gene match: 3. The CDR3 runs 14 residues. CDR3 coding DNA: TGTGCCAGCAGCTTAGCAGGGGGCGGTTACGAGCAGTACTTC. Protein product: CASSLAGGGYEQYF.

This chain links TRBV5-5 with TRBJ2-3; TRBD2 matches at 8 bases. V lost 1 base to trimming and J lost 3 bases; unmatched junction nucleotides: 13. The length of the CDR3 is 18 residues. Looked up from germline, CDR1 is SGHKS and CDR2 is YYEKEE (reference sequence). CDR3 region: CASSLLVGTRVRTDTQYF. The CDR3 DNA reads TGTGCCAGCAGCTTGTTGGTAGGGACTAGGGTTCGTACAGATACGCAGTATTTT.

Only one count was recorded for this clone. The rearrangement links TRBV29-1 to TRBJ2-1; 13 nucleotides align to TRBD2. CDR1 is SQVTM and CDR2 is ANQGSEA in the germline V gene. The CDR3 extends over 17 amino acids. Trimming cost V 4 bases and J 2 bases; bases outside gene matches: 8. CDR3: CSVAGLAGVLPYNEQFF. As DNA, the CDR3 is TGCAGCGTTGCCGGACTAGCGGGGGTCCTCCCCTACAATGAGCAGTTCTTC.

A note on this clone: The same CDR3 also results from other DNA sequences found in this sample. V gene TRBV9 combines with J gene TRBJ2-1; 15 nucleotides agree with TRBD2. V lost 0 bases to trimming and J lost 0 bases; unmatched junction nucleotides: 4. The CDR3 has 19 residues. CDR1 is SGDLS, CDR2 YYNGEE, per germline. Written as DNA, the CDR3 is TGTGCCAGCAGCGTAGAGGGACTAGCGGGGGGCCGCTCCTACAATGAGCAGTTCTTC. Translation: CASSVEGLAGGRSYNEQFF.

This rearrangement joins TRBV5-4 to TRBJ1-6, with a possible D match to TRBD1 (6 bases). CDR3 length: 16 amino acids. Per the germline V gene, CDR1 is SGHNT and CDR2 is YYREEE (reference sequence). V gave up 4 bases and J gave up 5 bases, with 16 bases separating them. CDR3 DNA: TGTGCCAGCAGCCGGAATAGGGGGGGCAATAATTCACCCCTCCACTTT. Translation gives CASSRNRGGNNSPLHF.